This T cell receptor beta chain was identified during a study of blood T cell repertoires in COVID-19. At the level of the study: T cells, B-cell-depleted T cells, or PBMCs provided the cDNA or gDNA that served as material.

V was clipped by 5 bases and J by 4 bases, with 14 bases between them. The CDR3 sequence is 14 residues long. Germline loops: CDR1 LNHDA, CDR2 SQIVND (reference sequence). Original processing notes: Reference gene primer amplification yielded estimated nucleated cell counts. Sequenced by immunoSEQ multiplex PCR; TCRdb stores in-frame clones only, minus some. V and J calls and clone size come straight from that table; D and trimming were deduced from the DNA. This sample has over 90,000 clones, with about 90% found just once. The specimen sequenced was peripheral blood. The clonotype originates from a man in his fifties in a cohort sampled during active COVID-19. This chain connects TRBV19 to TRBJ1-1, with TRBD1 as a possible D gene (5 bases). CDR3: CASSAGLVGTEAFF. The CDR3 DNA follows: TGTGCCAGTAGTGCAGGGTTGGTGGGCACTGAAGCTTTCTTT.